The rows below give T cell receptor beta chains drawn from one sample of a study of shared clonotypes between healthy human individuals. Clones were read by immunoSEQ multiplex PCR, and TCRdb kept only the in-frame ones, dropping some. There are about 2.4 million clones in the sample; roughly 93% occur only once, and 0.36% lies in the top ten. Sequenced material: naive CD4+ T cells from PBMCs. These receptors were obtained from a man aged 18-30 years in good health. Some clones in this sample may be carry-over from other donors' samples. CDR3s include the opening cysteine and the closing phenylalanine or tryptophan. D genes are given only for firm matches. For some rows the clone size is stated as once, few or many, or as a class when expanded; others skip it.

V gene	J gene	D gene	clone size	CDR3 DNA	CDR3 protein
TRBV28	TRBJ2-1	NA	once	TGTGCCAGCAGTTCCGCAGACCAGCGGGCCAACAATGAGCAGTTCTTC	CASSSADQRANNEQFF
TRBV7-2	TRBJ2-1	NA	NA	TGTGCCAGCAGCGAGCCCCTTAGGGATGAGCAGTTCTTC	CASSEPLRDEQFF
TRBV28	TRBJ1-1	TRBD1	NA	TGTGCCAGCAGTCCGACGACAGGGGGCAGAACTGAAGCTTTCTTT	CASSPTTGGRTEAFF
TRBV2	TRBJ2-7	TRBD2	NA	TGTGCCAGACGACTAGCGGGAGTTCACGAGCAGTACTTC	CARRLAGVHEQYF
TRBV28	TRBJ1-4	NA	NA	TGTGCCAGCAGCATCTATGCAACTAATGAAAAACTGTTTTTT	CASSIYATNEKLFF
TRBV19	TRBJ2-4	NA	NA	TGTGCCACCCGTCCCCAGGGAGGAAAAAACATTCAGTACTTC	CATRPQGGKNIQYF
TRBV10-1	TRBJ2-7	NA	NA	TGCGCCAGCAGCCCGATGTTGGGCGACGAGCAGTACTTC	CASSPMLGDEQYF
TRBV11-1	TRBJ2-1	NA	NA	TGTGCCAGCAGCACGAGGTTGAGCTCCTACAATGAGCAGTTCTTC	CASSTRLSSYNEQFF
TRBV5-6	TRBJ1-1	NA	once	TGTGCCAGCAGCTTGCCAGGGAGCGAAGCTTTCTTT	CASSLPGSEAFF
TRBV7-9	TRBJ1-2	NA	NA	TGTGCCAGCAGCATACCCACAGGACGGAGTTATGGCTACACCTTC	CASSIPTGRSYGYTF
TRBV5-4	TRBJ2-1	TRBD1	NA	TGTGCCAGCAGACCACCGGGACAGGCTCCTGAAGCCTACAATGAGCAGTTCTTC	CASRPPGQAPEAYNEQFF
TRBV28	TRBJ2-1	NA	NA	TGTGCCAGCAGTTTTCGGGGGCAGGATCCTCAAGAGCAGTTCTTC	CASSFRGQDPQEQFF
TRBV5-4	TRBJ1-2	NA	NA	TGTGCCAGCAGCTTGTTCGGGGGCTCTTGGGGCTACACCTTC	CASSLFGGSWGYTF
TRBV15	TRBJ1-1	NA	NA	TGTGCCACCAGCAGAGCGGGGGGCGCCCCTGAAGCTTTCTTT	CATSRAGGAPEAFF
TRBV5-1	TRBJ2-2	TRBD1	NA	TGCGCCAGCAGCTTACGGGACAGGGCAGGGACCGGGGAGCTGTTTTTT	CASSLRDRAGTGELFF
TRBV7-9	TRBJ2-7	NA	NA	TGTGCCAGCAGCTTAGCGGGTAGGGGTGGTAGAGTTAGGTCCTACGAGCAGTACTTC	CASSLAGRGGRVRSYEQYF
TRBV6-1	TRBJ2-7	TRBD2	once	TGTGCCAGCAGTACCCGGGAGGACTACGAGCAGTACTTC	CASSTREDYEQYF
TRBV7-9	TRBJ2-2	TRBD1	NA	TGTGCCAGCAGCTTACCGAAATCTGGACAGGACACCGGGGAGCTGTTTTTT	CASSLPKSGQDTGELFF
TRBV5-1	TRBJ2-2	NA	once	TGCGCCAGCAGCGTGCAGATCACCGGGGAGCTGTTTTTT	CASSVQITGELFF
TRBV18	TRBJ2-5	NA	NA	TGTGCCAGCTCACCTTGGGGCTCCCAAGAGACCCAGTACTTC	CASSPWGSQETQYF
TRBV20-1	TRBJ2-5	NA	once	TGCAGTGCTAGACCTATGGAGACCCAGTACTTC	CSARPMETQYF
TRBV2	TRBJ2-2	NA	NA	TGTGCCAGCGGCGGGATCCCCGGGGAGCTGTTTTTT	CASGGIPGELFF
TRBV5-4	TRBJ1-1	NA	NA	TGTGCCAGCAGCTCCCCGGGGGGGGCGTTTCTGGGGACTGAAGCTTTCTTT	CASSSPGGAFLGTEAFF
TRBV28	TRBJ2-3	NA	once	TGTGCCAGCAAGGGAGCGGATAGCACAGATACGCAGTATTTT	CASKGADSTDTQYF
TRBV6-5	TRBJ1-5	NA	NA	TGTGCCAGCAGCCGGTACAGGGAAGGTCAGCCCCAGCATTTT	CASSRYREGQPQHF
TRBV10-3	TRBJ1-1	NA	NA	TGTGCCATCAGTGAGGGAGGGGGTTCTGAAGCTTTCTTT	CAISEGGGSEAFF
TRBV7-3	TRBJ1-2	NA	NA	TGTGCCAGCAGCTTAGTTCCAGGGACCCAAAACTATGGCTACACCTTC	CASSLVPGTQNYGYTF